This TCR beta chain was captured in a study of cytomegalovirus exposure and HLA in healthy donors. Study-wide points: The likely explanation for a cluster of highly shared sequence variants was sequencing artifact.

This clone has only a few counts. The antigen is not known. The CDR3 spans 14 residues. Trimming removed 3 bases at V and 0 bases at J, with 7 bases between. CDR1 is LGHNA and CDR2 is YSLEER in the germline V gene. The PCR ran on 60 Vbeta and 13 Jbeta primers. The protocol was immunoSEQ multiplex PCR, while the TCRdb copy is restricted to in-frame clones and leaves out a portion. The sample has around 75,000 clones; about 78% are singletons. The chain combines TRBV4-3 with TRBJ2-3; D is ambiguous. The sequenced sample consisted of PBMCs. The clonotype was recovered from a man younger than 35 in good health and CMV-seronegative. This CDR3 reads CASSQSLSTDTQYF. CDR3 nucleotide sequence: TGCGCCAGCAGCCAGAGCCTCAGCACAGATACGCAGTATTTT.